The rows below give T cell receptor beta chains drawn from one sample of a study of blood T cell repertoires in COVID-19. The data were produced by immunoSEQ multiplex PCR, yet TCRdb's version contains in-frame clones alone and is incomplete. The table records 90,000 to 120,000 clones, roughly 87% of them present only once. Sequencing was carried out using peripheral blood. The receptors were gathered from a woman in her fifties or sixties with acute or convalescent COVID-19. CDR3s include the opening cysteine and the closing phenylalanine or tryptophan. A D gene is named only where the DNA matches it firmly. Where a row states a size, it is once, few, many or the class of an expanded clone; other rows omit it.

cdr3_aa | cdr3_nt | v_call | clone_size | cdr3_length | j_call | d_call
CASSLQPSGRTDTQYF | TGTGCCAGCAGTTTGCAGCCTAGCGGGAGGACAGATACGCAGTATTTT | TRBV28 | NA | 16 | TRBJ2-3 | TRBD2
CAWSRGGAGPNYGYTF | TGTGCCTGGAGTAGAGGGGGAGCAGGGCCTAACTATGGCTACACCTTC | TRBV30 | NA | 16 | TRBJ1-2 | NA
CASKLGPAGAYEQYF | TGTGCCAGCAAGTTAGGGCCAGCGGGAGCCTACGAGCAGTACTTC | TRBV6-5 | NA | 15 | TRBJ2-7 | TRBD2
CASSLLGTSGIGTGELFF | TGCGCCAGCAGCTTGCTTGGGACTAGCGGCATAGGCACCGGGGAGCTGTTTTTT | TRBV5-1 | NA | 18 | TRBJ2-2 | TRBD2
CASSYPSGSSHEQYF | TGTGCCAGCAGTTACCCCAGCGGGAGCTCCCACGAGCAGTACTTC | TRBV6-6 | NA | 15 | TRBJ2-7 | TRBD2
CASSSLPGQGSGNTIYF | TGTGCCAGCAGCTCGCTACCGGGACAAGGCTCTGGAAACACCATATATTTT | TRBV5-4 | NA | 17 | TRBJ1-3 | NA
CAWSPRGLASYEQYF | TGTGCCTGGAGTCCACGGGGACTAGCATCCTACGAGCAGTACTTC | TRBV30 | NA | 15 | TRBJ2-7 | TRBD2
CASSAQGYNYGYTF | TGTGCCAGCAGCGCACAGGGGTACAACTATGGCTACACCTTC | TRBV9 | few | 14 | TRBJ1-2 | TRBD1
CAAGGGTNNEQFF | TGTGCCGCTGGGGGCGGGACTAACAATGAGCAGTTCTTC | TRBV6-6 | NA | 13 | TRBJ2-1 | NA
CASSQGQGNSPLHF | TGTGCCAGCAGCCAAGGACAGGGGAATTCACCCCTCCACTTT | TRBV3-1/TRBV3-2 | NA | 14 | TRBJ1-6 | TRBD1
CASSRSGTREQFF | TGTGCCAGCAGCCGTTCCGGGACTAGAGAGCAGTTCTTC | TRBV7-9 | NA | 13 | TRBJ2-1 | TRBD2
CASRIAGVVRGTQYF | TGTGCCAGCAGGATAGCGGGAGTAGTCCGAGGGACCCAGTACTTC | TRBV2 | once | 15 | TRBJ2-5 | TRBD2
CSASPSGSYEQYF | TGCAGTGCTAGTCCTAGCGGGAGCTACGAGCAGTACTTC | TRBV20-1 | NA | 13 | TRBJ2-7 | TRBD2
CASSYRGNPYNSPLHF | TGTGCCAGCAGTTACCGCGGGAATCCATATAATTCACCCCTCCACTTT | TRBV6-5 | NA | 16 | TRBJ1-6 | NA
CASSLEAGHNEQFF | TGTGCCAGCAGCTTAGAGGCGGGACACAATGAGCAGTTCTTC | TRBV11-3 | NA | 14 | TRBJ2-1 | NA
CASSRNFATSGYTF | TGTGCCAGCAGCAGGAATTTTGCCACTAGTGGCTACACCTTC | TRBV5-4 | NA | 14 | TRBJ1-2 | NA
CASSQLQGNTEAFF | TGTGCCAGCAGCCAATTGCAGGGGAACACTGAAGCTTTCTTT | TRBV3-1/TRBV3-2 | NA | 14 | TRBJ1-1 | NA
CASRDRGRETQYF | TGTGCCAGTAGAGATAGGGGGCGAGAGACCCAGTACTTC | TRBV19 | NA | 13 | TRBJ2-5 | TRBD1
CASRNDSRETQYF | TGTGCCAGCAGAAACGACAGTAGAGAGACCCAGTACTTC | TRBV5-6 | once | 13 | TRBJ2-5 | NA
CASSAEGGNTEAFF | TGTGCCAGCAGTGCGGAGGGTGGGAACACTGAAGCTTTCTTT | TRBV2 | NA | 14 | TRBJ1-1 | NA
CASSVNNRGPNTEAFF | TGTGCCAGCAGCGTCAACAACAGGGGCCCGAACACTGAAGCTTTCTTT | TRBV9 | NA | 16 | TRBJ1-1 | TRBD1
CASSVGQDNSPLHF | TGTGCCAGCAGCGTAGGACAGGATAATTCACCCCTCCACTTT | TRBV9 | once | 14 | TRBJ1-6 | NA